The 14 T cell receptor beta chains in this list originate from one sample, sequenced in a study of radiation and T cells in renal cell carcinoma (dated by TCRdb to the early 2020s). This specimen's time point label, per the study, means: baseline pretreatment blood. The sample's treatment or condition label, in plain terms: 15 Gy SBRT to primary tumor, nephrectomy 4 weeks later. The library was prepared using the immunoSEQ multiplex PCR assay. The source is immuneACCESS, and TCRdb retained only in-frame sequences with V and J called. Part of the clones is not carried over; for the studies checked, unresolved V genes explain less than half of this, and the remainder is unexplained. The sample includes 95,000 or so clones, with around nine tenths observed a single time. The top ten hold approximately 8.4% of the sample. The sequencing used blood, collected from a patient whose treatment included radiotherapy and nephrectomy. The receptor set was obtained from a man aged 50-60 years with renal cell carcinoma.

The V and J genes are TRBV5-1 and TRBJ1-5; D gene ambiguous. CDR3 length: 14 amino acids. Germline V gene lookup returns CDR1 SGHRS and CDR2 YFSETQ. Deletions cut 0 bases from V and 0 bases from J, with 4 bases between. CDR3: CASSLGNSNQPQHF. CDR3 nucleotide sequence: TGCGCCAGCAGCTTGGGGAATAGCAATCAGCCCCAGCATTTT.

The chain couples TRBV7-2 to TRBJ2-5, with D perhaps being TRBD1 or TRBD2 (5 bases each). Trimming removed 5 bases from V and 5 bases from J, with 12 bases in between. Germline V gene sequence: CDR1 SGHTA, CDR2 FQGNSA. This CDR3 has 13 amino acids. CDR3 bases: TGTGCCAGCAGCCCCCCGGGGACCGAGACCCAGTACTTC. It is translated as CASSPPGTETQYF.

This chain links TRBV7-9 with TRBJ2-3; no clear D. This CDR3 has 14 amino acids. V lost 1 base to trimming and J lost 5 bases, with 10 bases between them. Germline V gene data show CDR1 as SEHNR and CDR2 as FQNEAQ (reference sequence). The CDR3 loop reads CASSLGSPGDTQYF. The CDR3 DNA sequence: TGTGCCAGCAGCTTAGGCAGTCCGGGAGATACGCAGTATTTT.

This sequence joins TRBV5-1 and TRBJ2-5; TRBD1 matches 10 bases. Germline loops: CDR1 SGHRS, CDR2 YFSETQ. V lost 4 bases, J lost 3 bases, and 3 bases stayed unmatched. The CDR3 spans 14 residues. The CDR3 DNA sequence: TGCGCCAGCAGCGTTGGGACAGGGGAAGAGACCCAGTACTTC. Translation gives CASSVGTGEETQYF. The whole variable domain, remainder taken from reference TRBV5-1 and TRBJ2-5, is KAGVTQTPRYLIKTRGQQVTLSCSPISGHRSVSWYQQTPGQGLQFLFEYFSETQRNKGNFPGRFSGRQFSNSRSEMNVSTLELGDSALYLCASSVGTGEETQYFGPGTRLLVL.

The table lists this clone with a few counts. The V and J genes are TRBV30 and TRBJ1-4; perhaps TRBD1 as D (5 bases). Germline V gene data show CDR1 as GTSNPN and CDR2 as SVGIG (reference sequence). Trimming cost V 5 bases and J 3 bases, with 10 bases left between them. CDR3 size: 13 residues. The CDR3 sequence is CAWLRDPNEKLFF. The DNA of the CDR3 is TGTGCCTGGCTCCGGGACCCTAATGAAAAACTGTTTTTT.

The chain couples TRBV28 to TRBJ1-5, with 7 bases that match TRBD1. This CDR3 spans 14 amino acids. CDR1 and CDR2 from the germline V gene are MDHEN and SYDVKM. Germline trimming cut 6 bases from V and 2 bases from J; bases unmatched to any gene: 4. CDR3 sequence (DNA): TGTGCCAGCAGATTCGGACAGGGCAATCAGCCCCAGCATTTT. This translates into CASRFGQGNQPQHF.

The chain combines TRBV7-8 with TRBJ2-7; TRBD1 agrees at 8 bases. Germline V lookup: CDR1 SGHVS, CDR2 FQNEAQ. This CDR3 is built from 15 residues. V was clipped by 6 bases and J by 0 bases; unmatched bases: 7. As DNA, the CDR3 is TGTGCCAGCAGAACTGACAGGGGAAGCTCCTACGAGCAGTACTTC. It encodes CASRTDRGSSYEQYF.

This sequence joins TRBV6-6 and TRBJ2-5; D unresolved. CDR1 and CDR2 (germline): MNHNY, SVGAGI (reference sequence). The CDR3 is made up of 12 amino acids. The V end was cut by 3 bases, the J end by 5 bases, with 7 bases between. CDR3 protein: CASSYPLETQYF. In DNA, the CDR3 is TGTGCCAGCAGTTATCCCCTGGAGACCCAGTACTTC.

The genes are TRBV7-6 and TRBJ2-3, with D perhaps TRBD2 (6 bases). V lost 1 base and J 2 bases, leaving 16 bases between the germline ends. Germline-derived CDR1 and CDR2 are SGHVS and FNYEAQ. The CDR3 extends over 17 amino acids. CDR3 in DNA: TGTGCCAGCAGCTTAGGCGGGGCCCACGAGTACACAGATACGCAGTATTTT. Amino acids: CASSLGGAHEYTDTQYF.

The chain combines TRBV19 with TRBJ2-1; a weak D match, TRBD1 (6 bases). V lost 3 bases and J 7 bases, leaving 10 bases between the germline ends. CDR1 and CDR2 from the germline V gene are LNHDA and SQIVND (reference sequence). This CDR3 region has 13 residues. As DNA, the CDR3 is TGTGCCAGTAGTATGCCACAGGGAAATGAGCAGTTCTTC. Encoded protein: CASSMPQGNEQFF. Using reference TRBV19 and TRBJ2-1 for the parts outside the CDR3, the full variable domain is DGGITQSPKYLFRKEGQNVTLSCEQNLNHDAMYWYRQDPGQGLRLIYYSQIVNDFQKGDIAEGYSVSREKKESFPLTVTSAQKNPTAFYLCASSMPQGNEQFFGPGTRLTVL.

The J gene is TRBJ1-4, the V gene TRBV5-1; the D gene is possibly TRBD1 (6 bases). Germline V lookup: CDR1 SGHRS, CDR2 YFSETQ. This CDR3 has 14 residues. The germline V and J ends were trimmed by 7 bases and 5 bases, with 15 bases remaining between them. The DNA for the CDR3 is TGCGCCAGCGGAACAGGGCCCCCGAATGAAAAACTGTTTTTT. Encoded protein: CASGTGPPNEKLFF.

The J gene is TRBJ2-1, the V gene TRBV28; TRBD2 matches at 12 bases. This CDR3 has 17 amino acids. V shed 0 bases, J shed 8 bases, and the junction held 8 bases outside the gene matches. CDR1 MDHEN and CDR2 SYDVKM come from the germline V gene. The CDR3 region is CASSLWGASGRAHEQFF. The CDR3 coding sequence is TGTGCCAGCAGTTTATGGGGGGCTAGCGGGAGGGCCCATGAGCAGTTCTTC. Complete variable domain (other parts from reference TRBV28 and TRBJ2-1): DVKVTQSSRYLVKRTGEKVFLECVQDMDHENMFWYRQDPGLGLRLIYFSYDVKMKEKGDIPEGYSVSREKKERFSLILESASTNQTSMYLCASSLWGASGRAHEQFFGPGTRLTVL.

The gene calls are TRBV7-9 and TRBJ2-5, with D uncertain. Deletions cut 4 bases from V and 5 bases from J, with 14 bases between. CDR1 and CDR2 from the germline V gene are SEHNR and FQNEAQ (reference sequence). CDR3 length equals 14 residues. CDR3 amino acids: CASSSVEAGETQYF. CDR3 nucleotides: TGTGCCAGCAGCTCGGTTGAGGCTGGGGAGACCCAGTACTTC.

The chain recombines TRBV29-1 with TRBJ2-7; D possibly uses TRBD1 or TRBD2 (5 bases each). The CDR3 totals 13 residues. Germline loops: CDR1 SQVTM, CDR2 ANQGSEA. Trimming removed 5 bases from V and 3 bases from J, with 14 bases in between. The CDR3 nucleotides read TGCAGCGTTCTTGGAGGACACGGCTACGAGCAGTACTTC. Residues: CSVLGGHGYEQYF.